This is a list of T cell receptor beta chains from one sample in a study of neoadjuvant anti-PD-1 for oral cavity cancer. The repertoire was sequenced with immunoSEQ multiplex PCR; TCRdb's copy has only in-frame clones and lacks some. The sample contains around 8,900 clones, 60% to 75% of which appear only once. The material was PBMCs, obtained after nivolumab (anti-PD-1) treatment. These receptors all come from a person aged 35-79 years with oral cavity squamous cell carcinoma. CDR3s include the opening cysteine and the closing phenylalanine or tryptophan. The order of the fields is V gene, J gene, D gene, clone size, CDR3 protein, CDR3 DNA. D genes are given only for firm matches. A clone size is listed for some rows: how often the clone was seen (once, few, many), or a class if it is expanded.

>TRBV13|TRBJ2-7|TRBD1|NA
CASSARTGNTYEQYF
TGTGCCAGCAGCGCCCGGACAGGGAACACGTACGAGCAGTACTTC
>TRBV6-5|TRBJ2-3|TRBD1|NA
CASSYGQGAADTQYF
TGTGCCAGCAGTTACGGGCAGGGGGCGGCAGATACGCAGTATTTT
>TRBV29-1|TRBJ2-3|TRBD1|NA
CSVPRQGGTDTQYF
TGCAGCGTTCCTAGACAGGGTGGCACAGATACGCAGTATTTT
>TRBV9|TRBJ1-2|NA|NA
CASSPMDRSPNYGYTF
TGTGCCAGCAGCCCTATGGACCGCAGCCCTAACTATGGCTACACCTTC
>TRBV28|TRBJ2-7|NA|NA
CASSFNWNYEQYF
TGTGCCAGCAGTTTCAACTGGAACTACGAGCAGTACTTC
>TRBV19|TRBJ2-1|NA|NA
CASSQDIAVSYNEQFF
TGTGCCAGTAGTCAGGACATTGCTGTCTCCTACAATGAGCAGTTCTTC
>TRBV11-1|TRBJ2-1|TRBD1|NA
CASSATGTGGLYNEQFF
TGTGCCAGCAGCGCGACCGGGACAGGGGGCCTTTACAATGAGCAGTTCTTC
>TRBV18|TRBJ1-4|NA|NA
CASSPGTLSYNEKLFF
TGTGCCAGCTCACCAGGAACCTTAAGTTATAATGAAAAACTGTTTTTT
>TRBV6-5|TRBJ1-3|NA|NA
CASSFQGSGNTIYF
TGTGCCAGCAGCTTTCAGGGATCTGGAAACACCATATATTTT
>TRBV10-3|TRBJ1-5|NA|few
CAIRTHRDQPQHF
TGTGCCATCAGGACCCACAGGGATCAGCCCCAGCATTTT
>TRBV19|TRBJ2-1|TRBD2|once
CASSIPGRGGSEQFF
TGTGCCAGTAGTATTCCTGGGCGGGGGGGCAGCGAGCAGTTCTTC
>TRBV9|TRBJ1-1|NA|NA
CASSGGGKAEAFF
TGTGCCAGCAGCGGAGGGGGAAAGGCTGAAGCTTTCTTT
>TRBV19|TRBJ2-1|NA|few
CASSTAGWNEQFF
TGTGCCAGTAGTACGGCAGGCTGGAATGAGCAGTTCTTC
>TRBV5-8|TRBJ1-6|TRBD1|NA
CASSWGGRGPNSPLHF
TGTGCCAGCAGCTGGGGGGGCAGGGGGCCGAATTCACCCCTCCACTTT
>TRBV5-6|TRBJ2-7|TRBD1|few
CASSRDRAYEQYF
TGTGCCAGCAGCCGGGACAGGGCCTACGAGCAGTACTTC
>TRBV9|TRBJ1-2|TRBD1|once
CASSAPDRGGDGYTF
TGTGCCAGCAGCGCACCGGACAGGGGGGGCGATGGCTACACCTTC
>TRBV27|TRBJ1-5|NA|NA
CASSFYNQPQHF
TGTGCCAGCAGTTTCTACAATCAGCCCCAGCATTTT
>TRBV7-9|TRBJ2-7|TRBD1|NA
CASSRDSSYEQYF
TGTGCCAGCAGCCGGGACAGCTCCTACGAGCAGTACTTC
>TRBV10-3|TRBJ1-2|NA|NA
CAISESYYGYTF
TGTGCCATCAGTGAGTCTTACTATGGCTACACCTTC
>TRBV6-1|TRBJ1-3|NA|NA
CASSERGTGNTIYF
TGTGCCAGCAGTGAACGGGGTACTGGAAACACCATATATTTT
>TRBV19|TRBJ2-3|NA|NA
CASTGSGAVDTQYF
TGTGCCAGTACGGGATCGGGGGCCGTTGATACGCAGTATTTT
>TRBV5-6|TRBJ2-5|NA|NA
CASSLAGGLQETQYF
TGTGCCAGCAGCTTGGCAGGAGGGCTCCAAGAGACCCAGTACTTC
>TRBV4-1|TRBJ2-7|TRBD1|NA
CASSQTRQGRFGEQYF
TGCGCCAGCAGCCAAACTAGACAGGGACGGTTCGGCGAGCAGTACTTC
>TRBV13|TRBJ1-2|TRBD1|NA
CASSLRGQDYGYTF
TGTGCCAGCAGCTTACGGGGACAGGACTATGGCTACACCTTC
>TRBV27|TRBJ1-1|NA|NA
CASSLYRRQARDTEAFF
TGTGCCAGCAGTTTATACCGAAGGCAGGCAAGGGACACTGAAGCTTTCTTT
>TRBV28|TRBJ1-1|NA|few
CASSEGHTEAFF
TGTGCCAGCAGTGAGGGGCACACTGAAGCTTTCTTT
>TRBV4-2|TRBJ1-5|NA|NA
CASSQDLLQPQHF
TGTGCCAGCAGCCAAGATTTGTTACAGCCCCAGCATTTT